Included here is one T cell receptor beta chain sequence, with context. This sample stems from a study of shared clonotypes between healthy human individuals. Sequencing used immunoSEQ multiplex PCR; TCRdb keeps in-frame clones, though not all of them. The sample has 740,000 or so clones; roughly 72% are singletons. Specimen: memory CD4+ T cells sorted from blood. This sample's subset: CD45RA-negative fraction. This receptor was taken from a woman aged 25 to 39 in good health.

The CDR3 loop is CASSHYYSPQYF. The CDR3 DNA reads TGTGCCAGCAGCCATTATTACAGTCCGCAGTACTTC. J is TRBJ2-7 and V is TRBV11-3; D remains unclear. In germline, CDR1 is SGHNT, CDR2 YENEEA. V was cut by 5 bases and J by 9 bases, with 14 bases left in between. The CDR3 covers 12 residues. Combining the CDR3 with reference TRBV11-3 and TRBJ2-7 gives the whole variable domain EAGVVQSPRYKIIEKKQPVAFWCNPISGHNTLYWYLQNLGQGPELLIRYENEEAVDDSQLPKDRFSAERLKGVDSTLKIQPAELGDSAVYLCASSHYYSPQYFGPGTRLTVT.